The sequence of this T cell receptor beta chain was determined in a study of tissue T cells after allogeneic stem cell transplantation. The germline V gene has CDR1 ENHRY and CDR2 SYGVKD. Trimming cost V 3 bases and J 5 bases, with 10 bases left between them. The CDR3 spans 13 residues. The repertoire was sequenced with immunoSEQ multiplex PCR; TCRdb's copy has only in-frame clones and lacks some. The sample has almost 350 clones, 50% to 75% seen once; the top ten hold roughly 50%. This rearrangement joins TRBV10-3 to TRBJ1-2; D is undetermined. The specimen was liver tissue, collected at autopsy. The source of this sequence is a female patient aged 40-69 years with steroid-refractory graft-versus-host disease after an allogeneic stem cell transplant. Some T cells may have originated in the graft donor. CDR3 protein: CAISDSRGYGYTF. CDR3 bases: TGTGCCATCAGTGACTCCCGGGGTTATGGCTACACCTTC.